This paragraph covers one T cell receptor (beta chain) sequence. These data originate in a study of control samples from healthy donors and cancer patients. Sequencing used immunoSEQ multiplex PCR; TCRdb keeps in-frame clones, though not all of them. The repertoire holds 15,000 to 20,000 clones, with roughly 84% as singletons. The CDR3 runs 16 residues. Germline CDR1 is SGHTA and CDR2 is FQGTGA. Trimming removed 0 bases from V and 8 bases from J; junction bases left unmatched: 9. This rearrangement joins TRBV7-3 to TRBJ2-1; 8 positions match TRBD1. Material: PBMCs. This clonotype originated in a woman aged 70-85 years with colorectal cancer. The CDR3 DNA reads TGTGCCAGCAGCTTAACTGACAGGGGTCTCGCCGATGAGCAGTTCTTC. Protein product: CASSLTDRGLADEQFF.